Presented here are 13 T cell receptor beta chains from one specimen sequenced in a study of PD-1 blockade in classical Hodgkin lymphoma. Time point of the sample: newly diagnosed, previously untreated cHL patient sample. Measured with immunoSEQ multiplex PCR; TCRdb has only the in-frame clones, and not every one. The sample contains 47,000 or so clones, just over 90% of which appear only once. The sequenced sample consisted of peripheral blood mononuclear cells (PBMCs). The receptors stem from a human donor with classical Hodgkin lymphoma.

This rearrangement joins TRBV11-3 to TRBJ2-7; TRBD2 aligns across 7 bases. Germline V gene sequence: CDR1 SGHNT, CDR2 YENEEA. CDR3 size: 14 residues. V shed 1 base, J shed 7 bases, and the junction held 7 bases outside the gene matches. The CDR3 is CASSLVTGAGEQYV. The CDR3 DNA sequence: TGTGCCAGCAGCTTAGTTACGGGAGCGGGGGAGCAGTACGTC.

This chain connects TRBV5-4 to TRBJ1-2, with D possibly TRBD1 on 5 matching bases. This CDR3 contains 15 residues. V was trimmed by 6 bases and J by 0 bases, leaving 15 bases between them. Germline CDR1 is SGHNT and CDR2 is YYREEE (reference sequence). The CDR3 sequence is CASTMAPGSNYGYTF. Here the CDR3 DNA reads TGTGCCAGCACCATGGCCCCAGGGTCTAACTATGGCTACACCTTC.

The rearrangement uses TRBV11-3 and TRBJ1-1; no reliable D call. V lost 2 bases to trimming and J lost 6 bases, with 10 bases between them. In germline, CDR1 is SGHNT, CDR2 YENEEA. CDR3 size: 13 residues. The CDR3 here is CASSLYMGAEAFF. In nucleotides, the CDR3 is TGTGCCAGCAGCTTATATATGGGCGCTGAAGCTTTCTTT. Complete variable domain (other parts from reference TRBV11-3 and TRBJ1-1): EAGVVQSPRYKIIEKKQPVAFWCNPISGHNTLYWYLQNLGQGPELLIRYENEEAVDDSQLPKDRFSAERLKGVDSTLKIQPAELGDSAVYLCASSLYMGAEAFFGQGTRLTVV.

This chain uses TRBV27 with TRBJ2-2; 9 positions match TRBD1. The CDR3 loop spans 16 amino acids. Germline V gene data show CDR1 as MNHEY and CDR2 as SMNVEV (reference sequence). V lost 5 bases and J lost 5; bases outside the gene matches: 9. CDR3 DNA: TGTGCCAGCAGTCCCTACAGGGGGCGCCGGACCGGGGAGCTGTTTTTT. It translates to CASSPYRGRRTGELFF.

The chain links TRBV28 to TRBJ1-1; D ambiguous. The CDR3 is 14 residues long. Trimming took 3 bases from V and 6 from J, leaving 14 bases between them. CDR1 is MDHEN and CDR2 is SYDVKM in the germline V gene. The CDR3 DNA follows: TGTGCCAGCAGTTTCCCGCTTTCTATTGCTGAAGCTTTCTTT. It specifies CASSFPLSIAEAFF.

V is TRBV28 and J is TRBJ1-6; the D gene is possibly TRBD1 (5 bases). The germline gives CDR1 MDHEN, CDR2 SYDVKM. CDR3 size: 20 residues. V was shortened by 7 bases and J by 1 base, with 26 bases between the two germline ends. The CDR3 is CASTMTSSGGGGSYNSPLHF. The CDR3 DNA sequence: TGTGCCAGCACCATGACCTCCTCGGGCGGCGGGGGATCCTATAATTCACCCCTCCACTTT.

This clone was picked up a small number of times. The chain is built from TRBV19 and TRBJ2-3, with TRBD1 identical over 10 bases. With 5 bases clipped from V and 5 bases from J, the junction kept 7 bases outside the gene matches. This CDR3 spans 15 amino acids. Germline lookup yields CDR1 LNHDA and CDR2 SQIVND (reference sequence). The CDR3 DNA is TGTGCCAGTAGTGCTGGGACAGGGGATGTAGATACGCAGTATTTT. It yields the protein CASSAGTGDVDTQYF.

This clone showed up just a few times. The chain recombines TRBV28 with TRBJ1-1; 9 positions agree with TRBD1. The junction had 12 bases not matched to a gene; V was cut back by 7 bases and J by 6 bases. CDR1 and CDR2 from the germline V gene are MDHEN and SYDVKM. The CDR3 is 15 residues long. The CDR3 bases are TGTGCCAGCACCCCTCAAGGGACAGGGTTCGCTGAAGCTTTCTTT. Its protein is CASTPQGTGFAEAFF. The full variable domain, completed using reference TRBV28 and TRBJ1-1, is DVKVTQSSRYLVKRTGEKVFLECVQDMDHENMFWYRQDPGLGLRLIYFSYDVKMKEKGDIPEGYSVSREKKERFSLILESASTNQTSMYLCASTPQGTGFAEAFFGQGTRLTVV.

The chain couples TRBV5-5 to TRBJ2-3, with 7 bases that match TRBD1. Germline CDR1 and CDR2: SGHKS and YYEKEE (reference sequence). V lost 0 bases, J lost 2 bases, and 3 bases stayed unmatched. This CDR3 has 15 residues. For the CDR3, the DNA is TGTGCCAGCAGCTTGGCCGGACAGGACACAGATACGCAGTATTTT. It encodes CASSLAGQDTDTQYF.

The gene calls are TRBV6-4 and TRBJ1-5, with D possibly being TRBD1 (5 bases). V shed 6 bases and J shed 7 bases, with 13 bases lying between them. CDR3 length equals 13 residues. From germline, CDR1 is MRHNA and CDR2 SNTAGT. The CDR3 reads CASSRDSGQPQHF. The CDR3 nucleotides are TGTGCCAGCAGCCGCGACAGCGGCCAGCCCCAGCATTTT.

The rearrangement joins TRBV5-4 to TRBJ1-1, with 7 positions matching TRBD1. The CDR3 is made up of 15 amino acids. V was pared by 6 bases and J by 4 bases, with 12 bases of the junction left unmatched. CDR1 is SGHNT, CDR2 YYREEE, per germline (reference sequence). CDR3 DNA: TGTGCCAGCAACGCCGAAGACAGGGATGCCACTGAAGCTTTCTTT. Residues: CASNAEDRDATEAFF.

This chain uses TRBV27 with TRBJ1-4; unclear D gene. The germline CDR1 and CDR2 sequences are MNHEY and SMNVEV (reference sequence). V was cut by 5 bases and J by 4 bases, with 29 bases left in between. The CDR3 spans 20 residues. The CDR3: CASSPQVYDRARARNEKLFF. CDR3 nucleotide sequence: TGTGCCAGCAGTCCCCAAGTTTATGATAGGGCCCGGGCTCGTAATGAAAAACTGTTTTTT.

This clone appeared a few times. CDR3 residues: CASSLVTQALYNEQFF. CDR3 in DNA: TGCGCCAGCAGCTTGGTGACGCAGGCGTTGTACAATGAGCAGTTCTTC. The chain carries TRBV5-1 and TRBJ2-1; D is unclear. Trimming shortened V by 0 bases and J by 4 bases, and 14 bases separated the two germline ends. Germline V gene lookup returns CDR1 SGHRS and CDR2 YFSETQ. CDR3 size: 16 residues.